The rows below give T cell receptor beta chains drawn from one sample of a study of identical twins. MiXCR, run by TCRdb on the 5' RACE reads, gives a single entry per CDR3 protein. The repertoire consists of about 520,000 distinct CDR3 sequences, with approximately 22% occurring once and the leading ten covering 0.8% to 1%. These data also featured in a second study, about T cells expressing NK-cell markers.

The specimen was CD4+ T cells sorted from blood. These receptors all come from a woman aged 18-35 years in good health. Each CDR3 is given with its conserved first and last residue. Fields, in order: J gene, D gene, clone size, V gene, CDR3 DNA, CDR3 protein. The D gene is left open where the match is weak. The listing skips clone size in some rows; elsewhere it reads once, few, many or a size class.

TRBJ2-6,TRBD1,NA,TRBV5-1,TGCGCCAGCAGCTCGACAGGGGTACGGGCCTCTGGGGCCAACGTCCTGACTTTC,CASSSTGVRASGANVLTF
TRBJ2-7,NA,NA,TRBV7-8,TGTGCCAGCAGCAGAATGACAGTCGAGTCCTACGAGCAGTACTTC,CASSRMTVESYEQYF
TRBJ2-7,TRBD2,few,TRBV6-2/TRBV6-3,TGTGCCAGCAGTCCCCTCCGACTAGCGCGCTACGAGCAGTACTTC,CASSPLRLARYEQYF
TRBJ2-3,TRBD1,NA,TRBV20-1,TGCAGTGCTAGGTCCGGGACAGGGGGGGATACGCAGTATTTT,CSARSGTGGDTQYF
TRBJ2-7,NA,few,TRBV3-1,TGTGCCAGCAGCCACCGTACGCGAGAGCAGTACTTC,CASSHRTREQYF
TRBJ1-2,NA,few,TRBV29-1,TGCAGCGTTGGTGCCGACAAACGCTACACCTTC,CSVGADKRYTF
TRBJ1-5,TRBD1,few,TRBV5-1,TGCGCCAGCAGCGACACAGGGGACAATCAGCCCCAGCATTTT,CASSDTGDNQPQHF
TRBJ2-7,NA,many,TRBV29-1,TGCAGCGCCCTGCTGGAGACAGTAAGTTACGAGCAGTACTTC,CSALLETVSYEQYF
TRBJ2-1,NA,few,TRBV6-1,TGTGCCAGCAGCCTCACTAGCTCTCACTCCTACAATGAGCAGTTCTTC,CASSLTSSHSYNEQFF
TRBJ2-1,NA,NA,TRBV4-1,TGCGCCAGCAGCCGCGACCCGGGACAAACCAATGAGCAGTTCTTC,CASSRDPGQTNEQFF